A selection of T cell receptor beta chains follows, all from one sample in a study of regulatory T cells in long-lasting Graves disease. From the multiplex PCR reads, TCRdb called clonotypes with MiXCR, one entry per CDR3 protein. The sample includes a few hundred thousand distinct CDR3 sequences, roughly 23% of them seen just once. This specimen consisted of peripheral blood mononuclear cells (PBMCs), obtained when the disease was refractory, from a patient treated with antithyroid drugs. These receptors came from a woman between 35 and 50 years old with Graves disease. CDR3s include the opening cysteine and the closing phenylalanine or tryptophan. Fields, in order: D gene, J gene, V gene, clone size, CDR3 protein, CDR3 DNA. D genes are given only for firm matches. The size field is filled for only some rows; it gives once, few, many or a size class.

. TRBJ1-1 TRBV28 many CASSLWGRNTEAFF TGTGCCAGCAGTTTATGGGGGAGGAACACTGAAGCTTTCTTT
. TRBJ2-3 TRBV6-2/TRBV6-3 . CASSYYGYPGNLDTQYF TGTGCCAGCAGTTATTACGGATACCCGGGAAACTTAGATACGCAGTATTTT
. TRBJ1-1 TRBV10-2 . CASGGPWNTEAFF TGCGCCAGTGGGGGGCCCTGGAACACTGAAGCTTTCTTT
. TRBJ2-7 TRBV7-2 few CASSLGRAFYEQYF TGTGCCAGCAGCTTAGGCAGGGCGTTCTACGAGCAGTACTTC
TRBD1 TRBJ2-1 TRBV28 . CASSPRGSRYNEQFF TGTGCCAGCAGCCCCAGGGGGAGTCGGTACAATGAGCAGTTCTTC
TRBD1 TRBJ1-2 TRBV6-2/TRBV6-3 many CASSYSDRGNYGYTF TGTGCCAGCAGTTACTCGGACAGGGGGAACTATGGCTACACCTTC
. TRBJ1-2 TRBV7-9 . CASSLLDGTEGYTF TGTGCCAGCAGCTTATTGGATGGGACGGAAGGCTACACCTTC
TRBD1 TRBJ2-2 TRBV28 many CASSSDRAGTGELFF TGTGCCAGCAGCTCCGACAGGGCCGGCACCGGGGAGCTGTTTTTT
TRBD2 TRBJ2-5 TRBV10-3 few CAISEEVAGPGLETQYF TGTGCCATCAGTGAAGAGGTAGCGGGGCCGGGACTGGAGACCCAGTACTTC
TRBD1 TRBJ1-6 TRBV28 many CASSSVRGPNSPLHF TGTGCCAGCAGTTCTGTCAGGGGGCCGAATTCACCCCTCCACTTT
TRBD1 TRBJ1-2 TRBV20-1 many CSARDLGTGARNGYTF TGCAGTGCTAGAGATCTCGGGACAGGGGCCCGAAATGGCTACACCTTC
. TRBJ2-7 TRBV5-8 few CASSPSSQTWGPSYEQYF TGTGCCAGCAGCCCGTCGAGTCAAACATGGGGACCCTCCTACGAGCAGTACTTC
. TRBJ2-1 TRBV9 . CASSVVQGAYNEQFF TGTGCCAGCAGCGTAGTTCAGGGAGCCTACAATGAGCAGTTCTTC
. TRBJ1-1 TRBV5-6 . CASSVWNRNTEAFF TGTGCCAGCAGCGTCTGGAACAGGAACACTGAAGCTTTCTTT
. TRBJ2-5 TRBV15 many CATSRALQETQYF TGTGCCACCAGCAGAGCGCTCCAAGAGACCCAGTACTTC
TRBD2 TRBJ2-1 TRBV29-1 . CSVDLGLAEGWEQFF TGCAGCGTGGACCTCGGACTAGCGGAGGGATGGGAGCAGTTCTTC
. TRBJ2-7 TRBV7-2 . CASSLGAFNKQYF TGTGCCAGCAGCCTCGGGGCCTTTAATAAGCAGTACTTC
. TRBJ1-6 TRBV3-1 few CASSQAGDSPLHF TGTGCCAGCAGCCAAGCAGGGGACTCACCCCTCCACTTT
TRBD1 TRBJ1-1 TRBV29-1 . CSVVPLTGWASTEAFF TGCAGCGTTGTGCCCCTGACAGGGTGGGCGAGCACTGAAGCTTTCTTT
. TRBJ1-4 TRBV20-1 few CSARIGGEKLFF TGCAGTGCTAGAATTGGAGGGGAAAAACTGTTTTTT
. TRBJ1-1 TRBV19 few CASSIDRSPENTEAFF TGTGCCAGTAGTATAGATAGATCCCCCGAGAACACTGAAGCTTTCTTT
. TRBJ2-5 TRBV3-1 . CASSAGQKTQYF TGTGCCAGCAGCGCGGGACAGAAGACCCAGTACTTC
. TRBJ1-6 TRBV28 many CASRTLFRWGAAYNSPLHF TGTGCCAGCAGAACTCTGTTTCGCTGGGGGGCGGCCTATAATTCACCCCTCCACTTT
. TRBJ2-3 TRBV29-1 . CSVVGGVATDTQYF TGCAGCGTTGTTGGGGGAGTTGCCACAGATACGCAGTATTTT
. TRBJ2-1 TRBV28 . CASSSKLPGRQFF TGTGCCAGCAGTTCAAAACTACCAGGGAGGCAGTTCTTC
TRBD2 TRBJ2-1 TRBV5-1 . CASSLMRLAGPAYNEQFF TGCGCCAGCAGCTTGATGCGCCTAGCGGGTCCAGCCTACAATGAGCAGTTCTTC
TRBD2 TRBJ2-7 TRBV11-2 many CASSLLWREKFDEQYF TGTGCCAGCAGCCTCCTCTGGCGGGAGAAGTTCGACGAGCAGTACTTC
. TRBJ2-7 TRBV11-2 few CASSSDGIYEQYF TGTGCCAGCAGTTCGGACGGAATCTACGAGCAGTACTTC
TRBD2 TRBJ2-7 TRBV7-8 many CASHSGGLYEQYF TGTGCCAGCCATTCGGGGGGACTATACGAGCAGTACTTC
TRBD2 TRBJ2-1 TRBV6-2/TRBV6-3 . CASSYSTASGSKSYNEQFF TGTGCCAGCAGTTACTCGACCGCTAGCGGGAGCAAGTCCTACAATGAGCAGTTCTTC
. TRBJ1-1 TRBV18 . CASSPKGRVEAFF TGTGCCAGCTCACCCAAAGGCAGGGTAGAAGCTTTCTTT
. TRBJ1-5 TRBV19 few CASRPQVNNQPQHF TGTGCCAGTAGGCCACAGGTTAACAATCAGCCCCAGCATTTT
TRBD2 TRBJ2-7 TRBV2 many CASSESSGIYEQYF TGTGCCAGCAGTGAATCTAGCGGCATCTACGAGCAGTACTTC
. TRBJ1-2 TRBV27 many CASSPQGRYYGYTF TGTGCCAGCAGTCCACAGGGCCGCTACTATGGCTACACCTTC
. TRBJ2-5 TRBV6-2/TRBV6-3 few CASSPPPYGGETQYF TGTGCCAGCAGCCCTCCCCCGTACGGGGGAGAGACCCAGTACTTC
. TRBJ1-1 TRBV20-1 many CSARVREEWNTEAFF TGCAGTGCTAGAGTGAGGGAGGAATGGAACACTGAAGCTTTCTTT
TRBD1 TRBJ1-6 TRBV9 . CASSAQDRVGNSPLHF TGTGCCAGCAGCGCTCAAGACAGGGTAGGGAATTCACCCCTCCACTTT
. TRBJ1-5 TRBV24-1 few CATSDGPWTQPQHF TGTGCCACCAGTGATGGACCTTGGACCCAGCCCCAGCATTTT
. TRBJ1-2 TRBV10-2 many CASSESPQTYGYTF TGCGCCAGCAGTGAGTCTCCACAGACCTATGGCTACACCTTC
. TRBJ2-3 TRBV2 few CASKSRRDTDTQYF TGTGCCAGCAAAAGCAGACGAGACACAGATACGCAGTATTTT
TRBD2 TRBJ2-3 TRBV2 few CASSAGTSGRSTQYF TGTGCCAGCAGCGCCGGGACTAGCGGCCGCTCGACGCAGTATTTT
. TRBJ2-2 TRBV11-3 . CASSVRPGAGELFF TGTGCCAGCAGCGTCAGACCTGGGGCCGGGGAGCTGTTTTTT
. TRBJ2-7 TRBV6-9 . CASSYSVVYEQYF TGTGCCAGCAGTTACTCTGTCGTCTACGAGCAGTACTTC
TRBD1 TRBJ1-1 TRBV11-3 many CASSLDRDRNTEAFF TGTGCCAGCAGCTTAGACCGGGACAGGAACACTGAAGCTTTCTTT